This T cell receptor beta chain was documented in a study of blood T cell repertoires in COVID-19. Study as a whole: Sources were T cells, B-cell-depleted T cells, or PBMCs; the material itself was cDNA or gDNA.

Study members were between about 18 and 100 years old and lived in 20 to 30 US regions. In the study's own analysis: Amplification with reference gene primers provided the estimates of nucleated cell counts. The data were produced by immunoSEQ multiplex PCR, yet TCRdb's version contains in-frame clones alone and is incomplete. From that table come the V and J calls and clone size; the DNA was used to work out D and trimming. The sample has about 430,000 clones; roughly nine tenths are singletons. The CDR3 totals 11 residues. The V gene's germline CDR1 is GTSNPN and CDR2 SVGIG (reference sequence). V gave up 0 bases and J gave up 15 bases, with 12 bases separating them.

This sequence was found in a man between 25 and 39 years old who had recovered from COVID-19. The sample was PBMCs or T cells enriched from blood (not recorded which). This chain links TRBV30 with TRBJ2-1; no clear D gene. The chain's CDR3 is CAWSVRVDRFF. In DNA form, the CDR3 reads TGTGCCTGGAGTGTACGGGTAGATCGGTTCTTC.